This TCR beta chain came from a study of T-cell memory formation after mild COVID-19. Study-level information: For the most part, TCR clusters were specific to one donor.

Study-level findings and limits: Day 37-peaking second-wave clones had unconfirmed SARS-CoV-2 specificity. Most CD4+ clones that shrank were in CM and EM, while CD8+ ones turned up in EMRA. Detection of some responders pre-infection suggested pre-existing cross-reactive memory T cells participated.

The CDR3 length is 16 residues. Germline CDR1 and CDR2: SGHRS and YFSETQ. Trimming took off 6 bases at V and 5 bases at J, with 23 bases between the two ends. With regard to this clonotype: Antigen specificity is unknown.

TCRdb analysed the 5' RACE reads with MiXCR anew, one entry per CDR3 protein. The sample consists of tens of thousands of distinct CDR3 sequences, approximately 30% of them appearing once. V usage is TRBV5-1 and J usage is TRBJ1-1; perhaps TRBD1 as D (5 bases). The clonotype originates from a man between 18 and 35 years old who had mild COVID-19 (a few samples of this study predate the infection). Cell type and time point are not known. The sequencing sample was made of PBMCs or a T cell subset sorted from them (not recorded which). The DNA for the CDR3 is TGCGCCAGCAACCCGTCTGGGGCAGGGCCGCGGACTGAAGCTTTCTTT. Residues: CASNPSGAGPRTEAFF. Supplemented by reference TRBV5-1 and TRBJ1-1, the full variable domain reads KAGVTQTPRYLIKTRGQQVTLSCSPISGHRSVSWYQQTPGQGLQFLFEYFSETQRNKGNFPGRFSGRQFSNSRSEMNVSTLELGDSALYLCASNPSGAGPRTEAFFGQGTRLTVV.